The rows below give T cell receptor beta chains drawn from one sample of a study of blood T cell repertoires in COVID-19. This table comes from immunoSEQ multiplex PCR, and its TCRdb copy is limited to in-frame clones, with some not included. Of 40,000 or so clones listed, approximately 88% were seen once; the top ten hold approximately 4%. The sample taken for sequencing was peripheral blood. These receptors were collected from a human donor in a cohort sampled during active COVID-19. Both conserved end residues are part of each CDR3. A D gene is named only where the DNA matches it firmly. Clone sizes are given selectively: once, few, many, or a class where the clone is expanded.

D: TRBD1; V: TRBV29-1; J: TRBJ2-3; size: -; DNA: TGCAGCGTTGAACCCCAGGGGGCAGATACGCAGTATTTT; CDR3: CSVEPQGADTQYF
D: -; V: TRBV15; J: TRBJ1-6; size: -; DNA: TGTGCCACCAGCAGAGGTGGTGGGGAGGGCTCACCCCTCCACTTT; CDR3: CATSRGGGEGSPLHF
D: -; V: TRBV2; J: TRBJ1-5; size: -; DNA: TGTGCCAGCATGAAGGGGTTGGGGCAGCCCCAGCATTTT; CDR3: CASMKGLGQPQHF
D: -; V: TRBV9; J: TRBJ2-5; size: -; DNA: TGTGCCAGCAGCCTTCCCGGAGGGGAAGAGACCCAGTACTTC; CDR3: CASSLPGGEETQYF
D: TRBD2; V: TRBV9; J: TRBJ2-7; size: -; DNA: TGTGCCAGCAGCGTAGGCCAGCGGGAGCACTCCTACGAGCAGTACTTC; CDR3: CASSVGQREHSYEQYF
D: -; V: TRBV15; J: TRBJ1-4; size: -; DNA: TGTGCCACCGGACTAAAGCCGCCAACTAATGAAAAACTGTTTTTT; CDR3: CATGLKPPTNEKLFF
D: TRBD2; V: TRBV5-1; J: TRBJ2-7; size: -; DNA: TGCGCCAGCAGCTTGGTCGGGGGAGGGAGATCCTACGAGCAGTACTTC; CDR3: CASSLVGGGRSYEQYF
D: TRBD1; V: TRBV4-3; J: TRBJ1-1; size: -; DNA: TGCGCCAGCAGCCAAGCACAGGGGGCTCGGACTGAAGCTTTCTTT; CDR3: CASSQAQGARTEAFF
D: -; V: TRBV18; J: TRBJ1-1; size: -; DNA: TGTGCCAGCTCACCACCTCGGGGAGGGGGTTTCACTGAAGCTTTCTTT; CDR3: CASSPPRGGGFTEAFF
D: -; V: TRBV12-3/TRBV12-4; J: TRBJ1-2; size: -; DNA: TGTGCCAGCAGTCTGGACAGAGACTATGGCTACACCTTC; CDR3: CASSLDRDYGYTF
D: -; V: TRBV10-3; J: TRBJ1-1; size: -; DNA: TGTGCCATCAGTGAAGGCCCGGGGGTCACTGAAGCTTTCTTT; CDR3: CAISEGPGVTEAFF
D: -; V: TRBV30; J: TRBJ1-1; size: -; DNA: TGTGCCTGGAGTTACGGGGGCACTGAAGCTTTCTTT; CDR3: CAWSYGGTEAFF
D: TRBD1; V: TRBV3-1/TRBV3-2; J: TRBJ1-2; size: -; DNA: TGTGCCAGCAGCCAAGATATTACAGGGGGCCATTACTATGGCTACACCTTC; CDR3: CASSQDITGGHYYGYTF
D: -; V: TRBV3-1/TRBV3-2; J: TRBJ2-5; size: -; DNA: TGTGCCAGCAGCCAAGAGAGGGGGGGAGAGACCCAGTACTTC; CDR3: CASSQERGGETQYF
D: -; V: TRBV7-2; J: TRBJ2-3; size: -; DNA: TGTGCCAGCAGCTTAACGGGGATAAGGGATACGCAGTATTTT; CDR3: CASSLTGIRDTQYF
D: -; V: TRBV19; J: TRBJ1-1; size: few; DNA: TGTGCCAGCTCCACTTCAGGGCTATCAACTGAAGCTTTCTTT; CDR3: CASSTSGLSTEAFF
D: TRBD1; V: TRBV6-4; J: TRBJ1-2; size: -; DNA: TGTGCCAGCAGTGTTAACAGGGGGCCGAACTATGGCTACACCTTC; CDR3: CASSVNRGPNYGYTF
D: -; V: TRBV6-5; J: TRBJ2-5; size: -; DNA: TGTGCCGTCCAAATCACCAGAGGGGAGACCCAGTACTTC; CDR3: CAVQITRGETQYF
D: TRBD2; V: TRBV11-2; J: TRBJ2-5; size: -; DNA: TGTGCCAGCAGCTTTACTAGCGGGGGGTACCAAGAGACCCAGTACTTC; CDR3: CASSFTSGGYQETQYF
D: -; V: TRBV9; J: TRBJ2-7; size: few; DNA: TGTGCCAGCAGCCCCACGGGTGGGGGCCTCTCCTACGAGCAGTACTTC; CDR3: CASSPTGGGLSYEQYF
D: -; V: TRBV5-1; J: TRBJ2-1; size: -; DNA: TGCGCCAGCAGCCCCGGACTATTCAGCTCCTACAATGAGCAGTTCTTC; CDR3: CASSPGLFSSYNEQFF
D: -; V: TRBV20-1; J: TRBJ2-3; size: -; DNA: TGCAGTGCTAGTCCAGGGGATACGCAGTATTTT; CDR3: CSASPGDTQYF
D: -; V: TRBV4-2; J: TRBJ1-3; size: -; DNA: TGTGCCAGCAGCCAAGATCTGCAGGGAAACACCATATATTTT; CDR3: CASSQDLQGNTIYF
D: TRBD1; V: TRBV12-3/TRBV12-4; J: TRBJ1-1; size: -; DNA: TGTGCCAGCAGTGGACAGGGGGGCACTGAAGCTTTCTTT; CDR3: CASSGQGGTEAFF
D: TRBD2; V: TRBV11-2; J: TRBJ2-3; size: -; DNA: TGTGCCAGCAGCCTTCGTTTAGCGGGGGGGCAAACAGATACGCAGTATTTT; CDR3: CASSLRLAGGQTDTQYF
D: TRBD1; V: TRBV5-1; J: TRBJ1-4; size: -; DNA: TGCGCCAGCAGCTCGGACAGGATAGGAAGCACTAATGAAAAACTGTTTTTT; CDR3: CASSSDRIGSTNEKLFF
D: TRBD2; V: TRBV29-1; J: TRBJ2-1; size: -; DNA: TGCAGCGCCGGGACTAGCGGAGAGGATGAGCAGTTCTTC; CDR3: CSAGTSGEDEQFF
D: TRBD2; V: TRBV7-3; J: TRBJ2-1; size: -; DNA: TGTGCCAGCAGCCCACAAGCGGGAGACGTAGACAATGAGCAGTTCTTC; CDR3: CASSPQAGDVDNEQFF
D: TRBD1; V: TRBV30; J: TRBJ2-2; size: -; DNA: TGTGCCGGGACAGGGAACACCGGGGAGCTGTTTTTT; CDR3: CAGTGNTGELFF
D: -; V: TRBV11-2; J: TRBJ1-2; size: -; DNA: TGTGCCAGCAGCCTAAACGTCGGGTCTGGCTACACCTTC; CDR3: CASSLNVGSGYTF
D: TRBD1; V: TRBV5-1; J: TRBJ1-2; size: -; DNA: TGCGCCAGCAGCTTCGGACAGGGTCGCGGCTACACCTTC; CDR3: CASSFGQGRGYTF
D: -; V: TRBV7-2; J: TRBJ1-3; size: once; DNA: TGTGCCAGCAGCTTACGGCCAGGGTTTCATATTGCCGCTAACACCATATATTTT; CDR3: CASSLRPGFHIAANTIYF
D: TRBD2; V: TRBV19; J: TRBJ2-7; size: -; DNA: TGTGCCAGTAGTCCCGGACTAGCGGGAGGGGATGTGCAGTACTTC; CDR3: CASSPGLAGGDVQYF
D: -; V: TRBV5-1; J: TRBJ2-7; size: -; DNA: TGCGCCAGACTATTTCGTTACGAGCAGTACTTC; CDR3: CARLFRYEQYF
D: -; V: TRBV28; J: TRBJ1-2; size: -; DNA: TGTGCCAGCAGTTCCTATAACTATGGCTACACCTTC; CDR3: CASSSYNYGYTF
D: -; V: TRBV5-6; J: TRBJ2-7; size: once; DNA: TGTGCCAGCAACTTCGGGTACGAGCAGTACTTC; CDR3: CASNFGYEQYF
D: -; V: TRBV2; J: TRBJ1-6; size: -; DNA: TGTGCCAGCAGGACAGGAACCTCCACCTTCGGGTCACCCCTCCACTTT; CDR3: CASRTGTSTFGSPLHF
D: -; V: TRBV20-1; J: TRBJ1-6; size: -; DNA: TGCAGTGCTAGTGAGGGATGGGAGAATTCACCCCTCCACTTT; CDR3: CSASEGWENSPLHF
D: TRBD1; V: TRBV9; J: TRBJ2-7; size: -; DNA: TGTGCCAGCAGCTCCCGGGACAGGGGCTACGAGCAGTACTTC; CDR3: CASSSRDRGYEQYF
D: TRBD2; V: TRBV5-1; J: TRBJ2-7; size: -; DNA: TGCGCCAGCAGCTTGCGGCTAGCGGGGGGCTATCAGTACTTC; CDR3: CASSLRLAGGYQYF
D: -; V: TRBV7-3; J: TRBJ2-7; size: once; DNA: TGTGCCAGCAGCCCCGGAGGAAAATACGAGCAGTACTTC; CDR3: CASSPGGKYEQYF
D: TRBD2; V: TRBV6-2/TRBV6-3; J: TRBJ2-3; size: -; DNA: TGTGCCAGCAGTTCCCTTAGCGGGTTGCAAGCAGATACGCAGTATTTT; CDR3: CASSSLSGLQADTQYF
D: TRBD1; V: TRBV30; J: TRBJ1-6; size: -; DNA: TGTGCCTGGAGTGGTTCAGGGGGCGGATCACCCCTCCACTTT; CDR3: CAWSGSGGGSPLHF
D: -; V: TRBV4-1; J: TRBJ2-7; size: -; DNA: TGCGCCAGCAGCCGGGCACAACAAGGATTAGCGGATTCAACCTACGAGCAGTACTTC; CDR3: CASSRAQQGLADSTYEQYF
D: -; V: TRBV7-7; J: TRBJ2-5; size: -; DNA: TGTGCCAGCAGCTTTGAAGGGGGGACCCAGTACTTC; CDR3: CASSFEGGTQYF
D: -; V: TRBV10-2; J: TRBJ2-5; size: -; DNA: TGCGCCAGCAGTGTTTCTAGCTTGGAGACCCAGTACTTC; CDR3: CASSVSSLETQYF
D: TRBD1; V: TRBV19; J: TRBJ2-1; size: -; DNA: TGTGCCAGTAGTATCGAGGACAGGGGGTCGCTTGAGCAGTTCTTC; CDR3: CASSIEDRGSLEQFF
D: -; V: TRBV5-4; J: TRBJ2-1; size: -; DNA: TGTGCCAGCAGCTTGGTTAGGGGTTACTCCTACAATGAGCAGTTCTTC; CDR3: CASSLVRGYSYNEQFF
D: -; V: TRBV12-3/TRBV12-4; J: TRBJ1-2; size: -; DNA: TGTGCCAGCAGTCTGACAGAGAACTATGGCTACACCTTC; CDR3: CASSLTENYGYTF
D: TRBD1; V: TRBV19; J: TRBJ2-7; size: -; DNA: TGTGCCAGTAGTAGGCTGGGACAGGGCTACGAGCAGTACTTC; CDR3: CASSRLGQGYEQYF
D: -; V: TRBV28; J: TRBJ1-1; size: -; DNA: TGTGCCAGCAGTCTCAAAACCCTTTGGGGGGGGAGCACTGAAGCTTTCTTT; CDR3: CASSLKTLWGGSTEAFF
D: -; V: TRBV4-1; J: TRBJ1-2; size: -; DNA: TGCGCCAGCAGCCGGCCCAGGGGTGGCTACACCTTC; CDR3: CASSRPRGGYTF
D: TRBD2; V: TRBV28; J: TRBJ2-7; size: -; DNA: TGTGCCAGTCTTGGCGGCGGGAGCGTTTACGAGCAGTACTTC; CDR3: CASLGGGSVYEQYF
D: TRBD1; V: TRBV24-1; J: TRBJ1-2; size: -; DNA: TGTGCCACCAGTGAATCGGACAGGCCTTTCTATGGCTACACCTTC; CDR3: CATSESDRPFYGYTF